This is a list of T cell receptor beta chains from one sample in a study of molecular identifiers for immune sequencing clone quantification. TCRdb re-derived calls from the PCR reads in MiXCR, one entry per CDR3 protein. The sample has some 100,000 distinct CDR3 sequences; roughly 38% are singletons. The sequenced sample was naive CD8+ T cells from blood, with Jurkat cell RNA spiked in. The receptors come from a human donor in good health. Some libraries in this study had Jurkat cell RNA spiked in. Both conserved end residues are part of each CDR3. The D gene is left open where the match is weak. Expanded clones get a size class; other rows say once, few or many, or leave the size out.

J gene,clone size,V gene,D gene,CDR3 DNA,CDR3 protein
TRBJ2-7,NA,TRBV12-3/TRBV12-4,TRBD2,TGTGTCAGCAGTTTAGCGGGAGGGCCCTACGAGCAGTACTTC,CVSSLAGGPYEQYF
TRBJ2-3,many,TRBV24-1,NA,TGTGCCACCAGCCAGATTGGAGGGGATACGCAGTATTTT,CATSQIGGDTQYF
TRBJ1-5,many,TRBV28,NA,TGTGCCAGCAGTTTTTCACAGCGGGGGACGCAGCCCCAGCATTTT,CASSFSQRGTQPQHF
TRBJ2-7,NA,TRBV4-2,NA,TGTGCCAGCAGCCAGCCTATGGGAAGCTCCTACGAGCAGTACTTC,CASSQPMGSSYEQYF
TRBJ2-7,NA,TRBV7-2,NA,TGTGCCAGCAGCCCCAGGACGGTGGGCTACGAGCAGTACTTC,CASSPRTVGYEQYF
TRBJ1-5,NA,TRBV18,NA,TGTGCCAGCTCACCAGGGGCTGGCCGGGACGGTAATCAGCCCCAGCATTTT,CASSPGAGRDGNQPQHF
TRBJ2-1,NA,TRBV6-5,TRBD2,TGTGCCAGCAGTTACCCACGGGAGGGCCGGCATGAGCAGTTCTTC,CASSYPREGRHEQFF
TRBJ1-5,few,TRBV28,NA,TGTGCCAGCAGTTTCGCGGCCCCCGAGGACCAGCCCCAGCAATTT,CASSFAAPEDQPQQF
TRBJ2-7,many,TRBV7-8,NA,TGTGCCAGCAGCTTAGTAGAAAGGTTGGGGGTTCGGGAGCAGTACTTC,CASSLVERLGVREQYF
TRBJ1-5,medium-sized,TRBV6-2/TRBV6-3,NA,TGTGCCAGCAAGGACCATAGCAATCAGCCCCAGCATTTT,CASKDHSNQPQHF
TRBJ2-1,NA,TRBV12-3/TRBV12-4,TRBD2,TGTGCCAGCAGTTTAGCCCCTAGCGGAGATGAGCAGTTCTTC,CASSLAPSGDEQFF
TRBJ2-7,NA,TRBV5-3,TRBD2,TGTGCCAGCAGCTTGCGTAAGGCTAGCGGGAGGACAACCTACGAGCAGTACTTC,CASSLRKASGRTTYEQYF
TRBJ2-7,few,TRBV6-5,TRBD1,TGTGCCAGCAGTCCCCTTCCGGGACAGGGAAACGAGCAGTACTTC,CASSPLPGQGNEQYF
TRBJ1-5,NA,TRBV7-9,NA,TGTGCCAGCAGCCCCGGTGGGAGGGGAAAGCCCCAGCATTTT,CASSPGGRGKPQHF
TRBJ1-2,NA,TRBV12-3/TRBV12-4,NA,TGTGCCAGCAGTTTTGGGTTTAATGGCTACACCTTC,CASSFGFNGYTF
TRBJ2-7,many,TRBV4-1,NA,NA,CASSQDWAEGTFLSYF
TRBJ2-7,many,TRBV2,TRBD1,TGTGCCAGCAGTTGGGGACAGGGGTTGGGCTACGAGCAGTACTTC,CASSWGQGLGYEQYF
TRBJ2-7,many,TRBV7-2,NA,TGTGCCAGCAGCCCAGGGCCGTCCTACGAGCAGTACTTC,CASSPGPSYEQYF
TRBJ2-3,NA,TRBV29-1,TRBD2,TGCAGCGTGGAGGGGCGGGGGGCGCCCACAGATACGCAGTATTTT,CSVEGRGAPTDTQYF
TRBJ1-2,NA,TRBV20-1,NA,TGCAGTGCTAGAGATGAGGGGGTTGGCTATGGCTACACCTTC,CSARDEGVGYGYTF
TRBJ2-7,few,TRBV6-6,TRBD2,TGTGCCAGCAGTTACCTTCTCAAGCGGGAGATGGGTGAGCAGTACTTC,CASSYLLKREMGEQYF
TRBJ2-3,NA,TRBV6-4,NA,TGTGCCAGCAGTGCCAAAGAGCTCCTGTCCCCCACAGATACGCAGTATTTT,CASSAKELLSPTDTQYF
TRBJ2-3,NA,TRBV27,TRBD2,TGTGCCAGCACCCTGGGAGGGAGGGCAGATACGCAGTATTTT,CASTLGGRADTQYF
TRBJ1-1,many,TRBV7-3,NA,TGTGCCAGCAGCTTAGGCCCCGACGGCAACACTGAAGCTTTCTTT,CASSLGPDGNTEAFF
TRBJ2-3,few,TRBV12-3/TRBV12-4,NA,TGTGCCAGCAGCCCCCTACCGGATACGCAGTATTTT,CASSPLPDTQYF
TRBJ1-1,few,TRBV6-5,NA,TGTGCCAGCAGTTACCCAGGGTCTGAAGCTTTCTTT,CASSYPGSEAFF
TRBJ1-5,few,TRBV28,NA,TGTGCCAGCACCATACACAGGGCGACGACTCAGCCCCAGCATTTT,CASTIHRATTQPQHF
TRBJ2-5,few,TRBV21-1,NA,TGTGCCAGCACTGAGGCAGAGACCCAGTACTTC,CASTEAETQYF
TRBJ2-3,NA,TRBV10-3,NA,TGTGCCATCAGTTACAGGACCACAGAAACGCAGTATTTT,CAISYRTTETQYF
TRBJ1-1,once,TRBV5-6,NA,TGTGCCTGCCAAGAGAGTGGCACTGAAGCTTTCTTT,CACQESGTEAFF
TRBJ2-3,many,TRBV7-2,TRBD2,TGTGCCAGCAGCTTAGCGCTACTAGCGGGAGGGCAAGATACGCAGTATTTT,CASSLALLAGGQDTQYF
TRBJ2-5,many,TRBV4-3,TRBD2,TGCGCCAGCAGGGAGAACGGACTAGCCGAGACCCAGTACTTC,CASRENGLAETQYF
TRBJ2-2,few,TRBV9,NA,TGTGCCAGCAGCGTAGATGGACAAGCCACCGGGGAGCTGTTTTTT,CASSVDGQATGELFF
TRBJ2-1,few,TRBV13,NA,TGTGCCAGCAGATCCGGAGTTTCGTGGCTTGGTGAGCAGTTCTTC,CASRSGVSWLGEQFF
TRBJ2-5,NA,TRBV6-2/TRBV6-3,TRBD1,TGTGCCAGCAGACCCGACAGGGGAGTGAACCAAGAGACCCAGTACTTC,CASRPDRGVNQETQYF
TRBJ2-3,once,TRBV7-9,TRBD2,TGTGCCAGCAGCTCCCGTAGACTAGCGGGATCGGATACGCAGTATTTT,CASSSRRLAGSDTQYF
TRBJ2-3,many,TRBV20-1,NA,TGCAGTGCTAGACAGGGATTCACAGATACGCAGTATTTT,CSARQGFTDTQYF
TRBJ1-1,many,TRBV7-8,NA,TGTGCCAGCAGTGATAGGGAGTACACTGAAGCTTTCTTT,CASSDREYTEAFF
TRBJ2-1,NA,TRBV28,TRBD1,TGTGCCAGCAGCCACAGGGGATTGGGTGAGCAGTTCTTC,CASSHRGLGEQFF
TRBJ2-4,many,TRBV7-2,NA,TGTGCCAGCAGCCCCCTCATGTCAGATATTCAGTACTTC,CASSPLMSDIQYF
TRBJ1-3,NA,TRBV13,NA,TGTGCCAGCAGCACTGGGGGCTCTGGAAACACCATATATTTT,CASSTGGSGNTIYF
TRBJ1-5,NA,TRBV7-8,NA,TGTGCCAGCAGCTTTGGAGGGGTTGCGTATCAGCCCCAGCATTTT,CASSFGGVAYQPQHF
TRBJ1-5,few,TRBV19,NA,TGTGCCAGTCAACAGGGAAATCAGCCCCAGCATTTT,CASQQGNQPQHF
TRBJ2-7,NA,TRBV12-3/TRBV12-4,NA,TGTGCCAGCAGTAAAAAGGCTTGGTACGAGCAGTACTTC,CASSKKAWYEQYF
TRBJ2-7,few,TRBV7-2,TRBD1,TGTGCCAGCAGCCCCCCGGGACAGAACCCCTACGAGCAGTACTTC,CASSPPGQNPYEQYF
TRBJ1-3,few,TRBV4-2,NA,TGTGCCAGCGGGGATGAGCAGGCGGTCGGAAACACCATATATTTT,CASGDEQAVGNTIYF
TRBJ2-7,NA,TRBV20-1,NA,TGCAGTGCTACAGCAGGGGAGCGGTACGAGCAGTACTTC,CSATAGERYEQYF
TRBJ2-6,many,TRBV20-1,TRBD1,TGCAGTGCTAGGGGACAGTACTCTGGGGCCAACGTCCTGACTTTC,CSARGQYSGANVLTF
TRBJ2-5,NA,TRBV4-1,NA,TGCGCCAGCAGCCAAGATGGGGCGCGGGGATTGATTGAGACCCAGTACTTC,CASSQDGARGLIETQYF
TRBJ2-7,few,TRBV28,TRBD2,TGTGCCAGCGTTCCCATCCTAGCGGGATACTACGAGCAGTACTTC,CASVPILAGYYEQYF
TRBJ2-3,few,TRBV29-1,TRBD1,TGCAGCGTTGAAAATCCTCGGGGACAGGGGAGCACAGATACGCAGTATTTT,CSVENPRGQGSTDTQYF